This TCR beta chain originates from a study of shared clonotypes between healthy human individuals. Study-wide points: Lower generation probabilities were found for non-shared clonotypes than for those shared by all four donors.

Between the trimmed V and J ends, which lost 4 bases and 6 bases, there was a span of 13 bases. The CDR3 loop spans 14 amino acids. CDR1 is MGHDK and CDR2 is SYGVNS in the germline V gene. CD45RO negativity and positive selection for CCR7 defined naive CD8 cells, a population that excluded terminally differentiated effector memory CD45RA+ cells. None of the donors, who were healthy HIV-negative adults, had recently had acute infections or vaccinations. At deep level, the assay was performed. Repertoires were generated with immunoSEQ multiplex PCR, while TCRdb's copy carries only in-frame clones and drops some. The data contain 700,000 to 950,000 clones, roughly 96% of them singletons. A note on this clone: The antigen is undetermined.

The genes are TRBV25-1 and TRBJ2-1, with a tentative D call TRBD2 (6 bases). The sample taken for sequencing was naive CD8+ T cells sorted from blood. The TCR was taken from a man younger than 45 in good health. CDR3 sequence reads: CASSALSGGNEQFF. The CDR3 coding sequence is TGTGCCAGCAGTGCCCTCTCCGGGGGCAATGAGCAGTTCTTC. Filled out from reference TRBV25-1 and TRBJ2-1, the complete variable domain reads EADIYQTPRYLVIGTGKKITLECSQTMGHDKMYWYQQDPGMELHLIHYSYGVNSTEKGDLSSESTVSRIRTEHFPLTLESARPSHTSQYLCASSALSGGNEQFFGPGTRLTVL.